The TCR beta chain described here comes from a study of blood T cell repertoires in COVID-19. The overall study: The samples span acute and convalescent COVID-19 from the United States, Italy and Spain. T cells, B-cell-depleted T cells, or PBMCs supplied cDNA or gDNA.

Germline V gene sequence: CDR1 WSHSY, CDR2 SAAADI. V dropped 2 bases and J dropped 4 bases, with 9 bases sitting between them. The CDR3 contains 13 residues. Authors' analysis steps: The assay estimated nucleated cells by amplifying reference gene primers. The repertoire was sequenced with immunoSEQ multiplex PCR; TCRdb's copy has only in-frame clones and lacks some. That table gives V, J and clone size, and the DNA gave D and trimming. Of some 220,000 clones in the sample, around 83% were seen once. Material: peripheral blood. The TCR sequence derives from a man aged 50-60 years who had recovered from COVID-19. V usage is TRBV10-2 and J usage is TRBJ2-7; weak D call: TRBD1 (5 bases). CDR3 sequence reads: CASSEAGLYEQYF. As DNA, the CDR3 is TGCGCCAGCAGTGAGGCAGGGTTGTACGAGCAGTACTTC.